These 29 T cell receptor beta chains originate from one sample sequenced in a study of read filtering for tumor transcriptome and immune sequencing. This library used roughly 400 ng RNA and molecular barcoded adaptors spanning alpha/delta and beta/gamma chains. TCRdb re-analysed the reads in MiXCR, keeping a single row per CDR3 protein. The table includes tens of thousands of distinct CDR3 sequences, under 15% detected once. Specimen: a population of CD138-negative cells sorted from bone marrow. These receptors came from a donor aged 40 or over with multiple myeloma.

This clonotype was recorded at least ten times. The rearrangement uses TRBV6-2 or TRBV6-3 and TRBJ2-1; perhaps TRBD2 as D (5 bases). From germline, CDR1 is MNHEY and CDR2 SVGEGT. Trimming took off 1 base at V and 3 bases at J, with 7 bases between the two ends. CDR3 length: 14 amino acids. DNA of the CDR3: TGTGCCAGCAGTTACTTAGGACTCTACAATGAGCAGTTCTTC. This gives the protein CASSYLGLYNEQFF.

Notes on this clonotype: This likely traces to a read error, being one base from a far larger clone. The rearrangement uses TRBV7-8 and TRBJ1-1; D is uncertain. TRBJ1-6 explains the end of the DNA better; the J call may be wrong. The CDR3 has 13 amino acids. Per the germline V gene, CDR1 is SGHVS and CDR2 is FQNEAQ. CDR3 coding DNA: TGTGCCAGCAGCTTAGCGTCCGATTCACCCCTCCACTTT. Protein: CASSLASDSPLHF.

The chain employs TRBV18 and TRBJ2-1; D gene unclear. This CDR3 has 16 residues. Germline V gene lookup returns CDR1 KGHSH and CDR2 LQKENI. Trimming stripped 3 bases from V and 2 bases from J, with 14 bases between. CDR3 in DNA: TGTGCCAGCTCACCGCCTACCCCAGCGACCTACAATGAGCAGTTCTTC. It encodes CASSPPTPATYNEQFF.

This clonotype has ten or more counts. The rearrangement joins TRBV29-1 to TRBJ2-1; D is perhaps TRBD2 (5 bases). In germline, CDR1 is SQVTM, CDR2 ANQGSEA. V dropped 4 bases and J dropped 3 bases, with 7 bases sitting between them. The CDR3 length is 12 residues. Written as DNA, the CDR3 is TGCAGCGTTGGGACTGGCTACAATGAGCAGTTCTTC. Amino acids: CSVGTGYNEQFF.

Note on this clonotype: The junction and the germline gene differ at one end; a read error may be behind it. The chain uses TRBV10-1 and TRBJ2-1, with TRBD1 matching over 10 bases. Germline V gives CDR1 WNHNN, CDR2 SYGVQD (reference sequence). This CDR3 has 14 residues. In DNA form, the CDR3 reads TGCGCCGGCAGTGACAGGGGGCCTTACGATGAGCAGTTCTTC. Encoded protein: CAGSDRGPYDEQFF.

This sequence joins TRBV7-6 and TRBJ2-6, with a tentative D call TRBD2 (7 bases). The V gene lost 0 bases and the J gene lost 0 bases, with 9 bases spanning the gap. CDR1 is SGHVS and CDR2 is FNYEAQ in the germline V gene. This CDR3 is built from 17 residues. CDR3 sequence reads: CASSLAGGGSGANVLTF. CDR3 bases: TGTGCCAGCAGCTTAGCGGGAGGGGGCTCTGGGGCCAACGTCCTGACTTTC.

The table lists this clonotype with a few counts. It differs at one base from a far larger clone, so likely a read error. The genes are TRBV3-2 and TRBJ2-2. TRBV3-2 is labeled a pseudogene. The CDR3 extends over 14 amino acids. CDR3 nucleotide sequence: TGTGCCAGCAGCCAAGAATCCCACACCGGGGAGCTGGTTTTT. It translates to CASSQESHTGELVF.

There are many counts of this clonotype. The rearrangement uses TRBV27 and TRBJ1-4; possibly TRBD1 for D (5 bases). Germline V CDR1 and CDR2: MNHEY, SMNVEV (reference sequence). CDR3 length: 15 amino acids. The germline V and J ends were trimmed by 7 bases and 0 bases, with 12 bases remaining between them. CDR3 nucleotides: TGTGCCAGCACCTCCCTGGGGGCAACTAATGAAAAACTGTTTTTT. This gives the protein CASTSLGATNEKLFF.

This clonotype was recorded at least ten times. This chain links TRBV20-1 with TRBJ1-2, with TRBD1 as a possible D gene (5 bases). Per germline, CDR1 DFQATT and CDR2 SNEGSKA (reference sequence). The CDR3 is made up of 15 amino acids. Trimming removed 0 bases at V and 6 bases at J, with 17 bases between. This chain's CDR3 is CSARDHPRGTNGYTF. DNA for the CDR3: TGCAGTGCTAGAGACCATCCCCGGGGCACAAATGGCTACACCTTC.

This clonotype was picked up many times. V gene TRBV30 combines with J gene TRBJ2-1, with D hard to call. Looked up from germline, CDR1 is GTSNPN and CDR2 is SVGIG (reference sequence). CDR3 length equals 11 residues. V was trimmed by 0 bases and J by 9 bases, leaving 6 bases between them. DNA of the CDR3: TGTGCCTGGAGTGTTCGGGTTGAGCAGTTCTTC. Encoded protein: CAWSVRVEQFF.

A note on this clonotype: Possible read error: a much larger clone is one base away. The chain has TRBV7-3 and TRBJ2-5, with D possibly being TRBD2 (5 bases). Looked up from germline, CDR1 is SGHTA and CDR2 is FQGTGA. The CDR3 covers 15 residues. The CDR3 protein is CTSSLSGLAGGTQYF. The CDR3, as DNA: TGTACCAGCAGCTTAAGTGGGCTAGCCGGCGGGACCCAGTACTTC.

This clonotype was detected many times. CDR3: CAWSTSGSPRWQFF. The CDR3 DNA reads as TGTGCCTGGAGTACTAGCGGGAGTCCACGGTGGCAGTTCTTC. V usage is TRBV30 and J usage is TRBJ2-1; 11 bases are a match to TRBD2. CDR1 is GTSNPN, CDR2 SVGIG, per germline (reference sequence). This CDR3 is built from 14 residues. The junction had 9 bases not matched to a gene; V was cut back by 2 bases and J by 12 bases.

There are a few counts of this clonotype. CDR3 sequence (DNA): TGTGCCAGCAGCTCCCGTACTCACGGGGCCAACGTCCTGACTTTC. Translated, it gives CASSSRTHGANVLTF. The V and J genes are TRBV7-8 and TRBJ2-6; the D is unclear. The V end lost 4 bases, the J end lost 4 bases, and 11 bases lay between the germline ends. This CDR3 contains 15 residues. CDR1 SGHVS and CDR2 FQNEAQ come from the germline V gene.

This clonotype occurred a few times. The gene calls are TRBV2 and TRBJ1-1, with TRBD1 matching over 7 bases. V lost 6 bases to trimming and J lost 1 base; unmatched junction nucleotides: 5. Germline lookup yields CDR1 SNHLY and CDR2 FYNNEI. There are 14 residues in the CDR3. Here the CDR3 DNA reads TGTGCCAGCAGGGACCCAGGGGGGAACACTGAAGCTTTCTTT. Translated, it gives CASRDPGGNTEAFF.

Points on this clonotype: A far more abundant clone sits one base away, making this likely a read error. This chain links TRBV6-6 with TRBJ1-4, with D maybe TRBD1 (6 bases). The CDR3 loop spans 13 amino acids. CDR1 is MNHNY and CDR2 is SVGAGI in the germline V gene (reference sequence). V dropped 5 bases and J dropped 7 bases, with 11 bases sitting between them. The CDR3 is CASSDTGSEKLFF. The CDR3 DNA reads TGTGCCAGCAGTGATACAGGGAGTGAAAAACTGTTTTTT.

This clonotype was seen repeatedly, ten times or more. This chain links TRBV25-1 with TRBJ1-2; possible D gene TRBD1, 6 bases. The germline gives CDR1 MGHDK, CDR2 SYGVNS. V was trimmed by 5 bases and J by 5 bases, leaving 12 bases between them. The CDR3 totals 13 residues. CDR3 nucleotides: TGTGCCAGCAGTTGGGGGGCGGATTATGGCTACACCTTC. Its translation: CASSWGADYGYTF.

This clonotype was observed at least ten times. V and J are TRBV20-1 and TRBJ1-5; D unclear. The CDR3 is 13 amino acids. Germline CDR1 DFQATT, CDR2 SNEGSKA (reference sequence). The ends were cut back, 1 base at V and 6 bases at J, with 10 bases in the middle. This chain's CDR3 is CSARGGWGQPQHF. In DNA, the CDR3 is TGCAGTGCTAGAGGGGGTTGGGGTCAGCCCCAGCATTTT.

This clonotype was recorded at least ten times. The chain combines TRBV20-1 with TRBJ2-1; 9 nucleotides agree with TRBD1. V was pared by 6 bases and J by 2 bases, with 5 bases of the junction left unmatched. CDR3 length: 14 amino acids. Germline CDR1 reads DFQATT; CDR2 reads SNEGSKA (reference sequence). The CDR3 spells CSAPGTGTYNEQFF. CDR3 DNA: TGCAGTGCCCCCGGGACAGGGACCTACAATGAGCAGTTCTTC.

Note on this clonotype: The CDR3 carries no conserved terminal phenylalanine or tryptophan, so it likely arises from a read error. The DNA of the CDR3 is TGTGCCAGCAGTCTAGCGGGTGATCAGCCCCAGCATTTA. It codes for CASSLAGDQPQHL. The genes are TRBV12-3 or TRBV12-4 and TRBJ1-5; D is undetermined. The CDR3 is 13 residues long.

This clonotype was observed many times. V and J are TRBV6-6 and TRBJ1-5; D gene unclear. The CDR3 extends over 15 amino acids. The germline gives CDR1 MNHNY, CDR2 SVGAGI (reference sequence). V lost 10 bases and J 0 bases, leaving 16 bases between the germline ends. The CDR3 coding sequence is TGTGCCACCATCCCCCAGGCGTATAGCAATCAGCCCCAGCATTTT. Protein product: CATIPQAYSNQPQHF.

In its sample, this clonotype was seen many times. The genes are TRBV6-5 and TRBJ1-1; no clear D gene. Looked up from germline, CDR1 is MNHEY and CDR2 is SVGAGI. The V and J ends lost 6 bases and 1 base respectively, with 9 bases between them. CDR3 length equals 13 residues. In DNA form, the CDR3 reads TGTGCCAGCAGCCGGGCAGGGAACACTGAAGCTTTCTTT. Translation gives CASSRAGNTEAFF.

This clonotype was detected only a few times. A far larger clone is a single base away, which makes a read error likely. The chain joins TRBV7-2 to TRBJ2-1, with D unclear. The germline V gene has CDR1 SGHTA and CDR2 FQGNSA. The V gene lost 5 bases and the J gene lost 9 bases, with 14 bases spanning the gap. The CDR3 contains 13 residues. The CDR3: CASSKSSLSEQFF. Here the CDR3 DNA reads TGTGCCAGCAGCAAGTCCTCCCTCAGTGAGCAGTTCTTC.

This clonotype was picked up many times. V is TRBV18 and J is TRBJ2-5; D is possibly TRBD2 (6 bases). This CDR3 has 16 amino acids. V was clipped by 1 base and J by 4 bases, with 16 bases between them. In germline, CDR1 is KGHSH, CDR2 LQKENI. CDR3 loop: CASSPRPGEPPETQYF. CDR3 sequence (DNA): TGTGCCAGCTCACCACGTCCGGGAGAACCCCCAGAGACCCAGTACTTC.

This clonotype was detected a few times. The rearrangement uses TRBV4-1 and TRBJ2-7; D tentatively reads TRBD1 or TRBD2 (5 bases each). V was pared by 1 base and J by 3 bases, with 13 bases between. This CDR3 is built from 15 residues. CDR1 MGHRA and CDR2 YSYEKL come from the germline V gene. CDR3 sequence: CASSQVKGTGYEQYF. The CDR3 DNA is TGCGCCAGCAGCCAAGTTAAGGGGACGGGCTACGAGCAGTACTTC.

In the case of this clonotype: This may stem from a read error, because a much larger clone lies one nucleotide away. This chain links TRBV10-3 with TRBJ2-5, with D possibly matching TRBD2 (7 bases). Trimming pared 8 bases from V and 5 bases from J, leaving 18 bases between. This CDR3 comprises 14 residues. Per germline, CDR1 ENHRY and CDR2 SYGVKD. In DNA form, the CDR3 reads TGTGCCATCGCCGATTCAGGGGAGGGGGAGACCCAGTACTTC. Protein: CAIADSGEGETQYF.

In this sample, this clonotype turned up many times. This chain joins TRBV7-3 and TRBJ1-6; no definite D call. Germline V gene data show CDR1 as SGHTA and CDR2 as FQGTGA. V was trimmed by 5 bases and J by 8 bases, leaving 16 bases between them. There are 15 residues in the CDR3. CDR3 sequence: CASSATPTGDSPLHF. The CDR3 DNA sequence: TGTGCCAGCAGCGCGACCCCAACGGGTGATTCACCCCTCCACTTT.

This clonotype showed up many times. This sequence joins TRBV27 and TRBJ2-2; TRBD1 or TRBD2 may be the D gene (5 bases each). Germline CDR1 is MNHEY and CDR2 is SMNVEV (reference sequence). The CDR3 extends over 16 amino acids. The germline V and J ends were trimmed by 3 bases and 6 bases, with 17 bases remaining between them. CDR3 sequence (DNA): TGTGCCAGCAGTTTCCGAATAAGGGGAGTCCCCGGGGAGCTGTTTTTT. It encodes CASSFRIRGVPGELFF.

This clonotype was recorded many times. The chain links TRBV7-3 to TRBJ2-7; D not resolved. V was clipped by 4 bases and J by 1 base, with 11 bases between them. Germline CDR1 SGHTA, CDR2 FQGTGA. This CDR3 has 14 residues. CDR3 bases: TGTGCCAGCAGCTCACCAACCCTTTCCTACGAGCAGTACTTC. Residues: CASSSPTLSYEQYF. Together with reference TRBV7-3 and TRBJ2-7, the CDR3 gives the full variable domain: GAGVSQTPSNKVTEKGKYVELRCDPISGHTALYWYRQSLGQGPEFLIYFQGTGAADDSGLPNDRFFAVRPEGSVSTLKIQRTERGDSAVYLCASSSPTLSYEQYFGPGTRLTVT.

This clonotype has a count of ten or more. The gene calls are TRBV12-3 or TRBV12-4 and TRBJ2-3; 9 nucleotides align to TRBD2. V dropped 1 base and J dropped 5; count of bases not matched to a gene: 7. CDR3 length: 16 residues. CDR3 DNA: TGTGCCAGCAGTTTAGAATCCCTAGCGGGACAAGATACGCAGTATTTT. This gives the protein CASSLESLAGQDTQYF.